This TCR beta chain was sequenced in a study of shared clonotypes between healthy human individuals. Germline values: CDR1 SNHLY, CDR2 FYNNEI. The CDR3 is 12 residues long. The V end lost 4 bases, the J end lost 9 bases, and 13 bases lay between the germline ends. The naive CD8 subset, CD45RO-negative cells positively selected for CCR7, excluded terminally differentiated effector memory CD45RA+ cells. Genomic DNA (from each subset) was split evenly across several immunoSEQ plates. Produced via immunoSEQ multiplex PCR; TCRdb's table is partial and in-frame only. The sample lists millions of clones, 93% occurring once.

This receptor was obtained from a man aged 18 to 29 in good health. Some clones in this sample may be carry-over from other donors' samples. The rearrangement links TRBV2 to TRBJ2-7; no clear D. Sequencing used naive CD8+ T cells from PBMCs. As DNA, the CDR3 is TGTGCCAGCAGTGTGGGCGGCGTCGGGCAGTACTTC. Its translation: CASSVGGVGQYF.